These 13 T cell receptor beta chains were all obtained from the same sample, sequenced in a study of cytomegalovirus exposure and HLA in healthy donors. The primer mix had 60 Vbeta and 13 Jbeta primers. Libraries were prepared by immunoSEQ multiplex PCR; TCRdb keeps only in-frame clonotypes and omits some of them. In the table there are about 95,000 clones, about 78% of which are singletons. Sequenced sample: PBMCs. Source of these receptors: a woman aged 40-49 years in good health and CMV-seropositive.

The chain has TRBV6-6 and TRBJ2-2; D ambiguous. Germline V gene lookup returns CDR1 MNHNY and CDR2 SVGAGI (reference sequence). Trimming stripped 6 bases from V and 4 bases from J, with 12 bases between. The CDR3 totals 14 residues. CDR3: CASSPYDVTGELFF. The DNA for the CDR3 is TGTGCCAGCAGCCCCTATGATGTCACCGGGGAGCTGTTTTTT.

The CDR3 nucleotides read TGTGCCAGCCGCCCTACTAGGGACTGGGGGACCCAGTACTTC. Protein: CASRPTRDWGTQYF. The chain uses TRBV5-4 and TRBJ2-5, with a possible D match to TRBD2 (6 bases). The CDR3 is 14 residues long. Trimming took off 7 bases at V and 7 bases at J, with 20 bases between the two ends. Germline V gives CDR1 SGHNT, CDR2 YYREEE (reference sequence). Using reference TRBV5-4 and TRBJ2-5 for the parts outside the CDR3, the full variable domain is ETGVTQSPTHLIKTRGQQVTLRCSSQSGHNTVSWYQQALGQGPQFIFQYYREEENGRGNFPPRFSGLQFPNYSSELNVNALELDDSALYLCASRPTRDWGTQYFGPGTRLLVL.

The chain carries TRBV6-1 and TRBJ1-2, with a weak D call TRBD1 (5 bases). Germline V lookup: CDR1 MNHNS, CDR2 SASEGT. Between the trimmed V and J ends, which lost 4 bases and 4 bases, there was a span of 10 bases. This CDR3 has 13 residues. CDR3 loop: CASSVRESYGYTF. CDR3 sequence (DNA): TGTGCCAGCAGTGTCAGGGAAAGCTATGGCTACACCTTC.

The chain links TRBV6-1 to TRBJ2-7, with 9 bases aligning to TRBD1. V lost 1 base to trimming and J lost 5 bases; unmatched junction nucleotides: 6. The CDR3 extends over 15 amino acids. In germline, CDR1 is MNHNS, CDR2 SASEGT. The CDR3 bases are TGTGCCAGCAGTGAAGGGGGACAGGGTAGCGACGAGCAGTACTTC. Residues: CASSEGGQGSDEQYF.

The gene calls are TRBV11-3 and TRBJ1-3; D is unresolved. Trimming took 1 base from V and 0 from J, leaving 7 bases between them. The germline V gene encodes CDR1 SGHNT and CDR2 YENEEA. The CDR3 has 15 residues. The CDR3 bases are TGTGCCAGCAGCTTAGGGCAAAGCTCTGGAAACACCATATATTTT. It translates to CASSLGQSSGNTIYF.

This sequence joins TRBV27 and TRBJ2-1, with TRBD1 as a possible D gene (5 bases). CDR1 and CDR2 from the germline V gene are MNHEY and SMNVEV (reference sequence). V was trimmed by 7 bases and J by 8 bases, leaving 18 bases between them. The CDR3 consists of 14 residues. Here the CDR3 DNA reads TGTGCCAGCACCCCCTATAGGGGTCGGGATGAGCAGTTCTTC. It yields the protein CASTPYRGRDEQFF.

This clone was seen more than once but under ten times. A junction end diverges from the germline sequence, so it may reflect a read error. The chain is built from TRBV7-9 and TRBJ1-1, with 9 positions matching TRBD1. There are 12 residues in the CDR3. CDR1 is SEHNR, CDR2 FQNEAQ, per germline (reference sequence). The CDR3 loop reads CSSSLRDRDAFF. The CDR3 region has the DNA TGTTCCAGCAGCTTAAGGGACAGGGATGCTTTCTTT.

The chain has TRBV4-1 and TRBJ2-7; TRBD1 agrees at 7 bases. Germline-derived CDR1 and CDR2 are MGHRA and YSYEKL. Losses at the gene ends were 2 bases for V and 6 bases for J; bases not matched to a gene: 7. The length of the CDR3 is 14 residues. CDR3 bases: TGCGCCAGCAGCCAACCCACTGGGACAGCCGAGCAGTACTTC. This encodes CASSQPTGTAEQYF.

This rearrangement joins TRBV5-1 to TRBJ2-6; 10 nucleotides agree with TRBD2. CDR3 length equals 20 residues. CDR1 is SGHRS, CDR2 YFSETQ, per germline. Trimming at V came to 1 base and at J to 0 bases, leaving 10 bases not matched to a gene. In DNA form, the CDR3 reads TGCGCCAGCAGCTTGCCCGGACTAGCGGCAGAAAGCTCTGGGGCCAACGTCCTGACTTTC. Translating gives CASSLPGLAAESSGANVLTF.

This clone appeared a few times. The V call is TRBV5-1, the J call TRBJ2-1; a weak D match, TRBD1 (6 bases). CDR3 length: 16 residues. Germline CDR1 and CDR2: SGHRS and YFSETQ. Trimming took 1 base from V and 8 from J, leaving 19 bases between them. This CDR3 reads CASSLQTGTLMDEQFF. The CDR3 DNA reads TGCGCCAGCAGCTTGCAAACAGGGACGTTGATGGATGAGCAGTTCTTC.

For the CDR3, the DNA is TGTGCCAGCAGTGAACGCCGACAGGGTACTAATGAAAAACTGTTTTTT. Amino acids: CASSERRQGTNEKLFF. The chain recombines TRBV2 with TRBJ1-4; 7 bases are a match to TRBD1. CDR3 length equals 16 residues. V trimming: 2 bases; J trimming: 2 bases; junction bases outside the gene matches: 5. CDR1 SNHLY and CDR2 FYNNEI come from the germline V gene.

This clone was picked up one time. CDR3 residues: CSARINRVSEAFF. The CDR3 DNA reads as TGCAGCGCCAGAATAAACAGGGTCTCTGAAGCTTTCTTT. The V gene is TRBV29-1, the J gene TRBJ1-1, with D tentatively TRBD1 (6 bases). The CDR3 has 13 residues. Germline values: CDR1 SQVTM, CDR2 ANQGSEA. Trimming took 7 bases from V and 6 from J, leaving 18 bases between them.

This clone has only one observation. The genes are TRBV10-3 and TRBJ2-1; 7 bases align to TRBD2. The CDR3 covers 14 residues. Germline V CDR1 and CDR2: ENHRY, SYGVKD. V gave up 8 bases and J gave up 3 bases; unmatched junction bases: 7. CDR3 in amino acids: CAIGGSDYYNEQFF. The CDR3 nucleotides read TGTGCCATCGGCGGGAGCGATTACTACAATGAGCAGTTCTTC.